Following are 27 T cell receptor beta chains from one sample sequenced in a study of blood T cell repertoires in COVID-19. The protocol was immunoSEQ multiplex PCR, while the TCRdb copy is restricted to in-frame clones and leaves out a portion. This sample yields about 71,000 clones, of which 90% are seen a single time; roughly 0.73% belongs to the top ten. Specimen: peripheral blood. Receptors originate from a woman of 80 years or more with acute or convalescent COVID-19.

V and J are TRBV7-2 and TRBJ2-2, with D possibly matching TRBD1 (6 bases). The V and J ends lost 7 bases and 6 bases respectively, with 12 bases between them. The V gene's germline CDR1 is SGHTA and CDR2 FQGNSA. The CDR3 extends over 13 amino acids. The CDR3 DNA follows: TGTGCCAGCAACACAGGGTTCGCCGGGGAGCTGTTTTTT. This codes for CASNTGFAGELFF.

The chain recombines TRBV9 with TRBJ1-3; D gene uncertain. Trimming took 0 bases from V and 2 from J, leaving 6 bases between them. The CDR3 runs to 14 residues. Germline loops: CDR1 SGDLS, CDR2 YYNGEE. The DNA for the CDR3 is TGTGCCAGCAGCGTAGTAGAAGCTGGAAACACCATATATTTT. Translation gives CASSVVEAGNTIYF.

Only one count was recorded for this clone. This chain joins TRBV29-1 and TRBJ1-1; maybe TRBD1 (6 bases). Trimming took 4 bases from V and 0 from J, leaving 15 bases between them. This CDR3 has 15 residues. Germline loops: CDR1 SQVTM, CDR2 ANQGSEA. In nucleotides, the CDR3 is TGCAGCGTTGTAAGGCAGGGGTTCATGAACACTGAAGCTTTCTTT. Protein: CSVVRQGFMNTEAFF.

This rearrangement joins TRBV6-2 or TRBV6-3 to TRBJ2-1, with 10 bases identical to TRBD2. Germline loops: CDR1 MNHEY, CDR2 SVGEGT. The CDR3 extends over 20 amino acids. Trimming cost V 0 bases and J 0 bases; bases outside gene matches: 11. CDR3 DNA: TGTGCCAGCAGTTACTCGGTGTCACTAGCGGGGTCCAGCTCCTACAATGAGCAGTTCTTC. It encodes CASSYSVSLAGSSSYNEQFF.

The J gene is TRBJ1-3, the V gene TRBV6-5, with D possibly matching TRBD1 (6 bases). Trimming stripped 4 bases from V and 0 bases from J, with 10 bases between. CDR3 length: 15 amino acids. CDR1 is MNHEY, CDR2 SVGAGI, per germline. In DNA form, the CDR3 reads TGTGCCAGCAGTTCGGGGGGCCTCTCTGGAAACACCATATATTTT. It codes for CASSSGGLSGNTIYF.

The V gene is TRBV18, the J gene TRBJ2-2, with 10 nucleotides matching TRBD2. Trimming removed 1 base from V and 5 bases from J; junction bases left unmatched: 1. The CDR3 spans 15 residues. Germline V lookup: CDR1 KGHSH, CDR2 LQKENI. For the CDR3, the DNA is TGTGCCAGCTCACCACGGACTAGCGGTACCGGGGAGCTGTTTTTT. It translates to CASSPRTSGTGELFF.

The rearrangement joins TRBV5-1 to TRBJ2-5; D is possibly TRBD2 (6 bases). The CDR3 spans 14 residues. Trimming left V 0 bases short and J 4 bases short, with 10 bases between. Germline CDR1 SGHRS, CDR2 YFSETQ. The CDR3 spells CASSLASGVETQYF. CDR3 bases: TGCGCCAGCAGCTTGGCCTCGGGGGTAGAGACCCAGTACTTC.

The chain couples TRBV28 to TRBJ2-1; tentatively, D is TRBD2 (6 bases). The CDR3 sequence is 15 residues long. The germline V gene has CDR1 MDHEN and CDR2 SYDVKM. V gave up 2 bases and J gave up 8 bases, with 16 bases separating them. The CDR3 nucleotides are TGTGCCAGCAGTTTACCCAGGGAGGTGCACGATGAGCAGTTCTTC. Its protein is CASSLPREVHDEQFF. Drawing the rest from reference TRBV28 and TRBJ2-1, the complete variable domain is DVKVTQSSRYLVKRTGEKVFLECVQDMDHENMFWYRQDPGLGLRLIYFSYDVKMKEKGDIPEGYSVSREKKERFSLILESASTNQTSMYLCASSLPREVHDEQFFGPGTRLTVL.

The CDR3 sequence: CASSPGGSSLHF. The DNA of the CDR3 is TGTGCCAGCTCCCCAGGGGGCTCGTCCCTCCACTTT. The chain combines TRBV25-1 with TRBJ1-6; 8 positions match TRBD1. Germline lookup yields CDR1 MGHDK and CDR2 SYGVNS. This CDR3 has 12 residues. With 8 bases clipped from V and 14 bases from J, the junction kept 8 bases outside the gene matches. The full variable domain, with the rest looked up from reference TRBV25-1 and TRBJ1-6, is EADIYQTPRYLVIGTGKKITLECSQTMGHDKMYWYQQDPGMELHLIHYSYGVNSTEKGDLSSESTVSRIRTEHFPLTLESARPSHTSQYLCASSPGGSSLHFGNGTRLTVT.

The V gene is TRBV5-8, the J gene TRBJ2-3; D gene unclear. Germline assignment: CDR1 SGHTS and CDR2 YDEGEE. The CDR3 contains 15 residues. V lost 2 bases to trimming and J lost 4 bases, with 14 bases between them. CDR3 nucleotides: TGTGCCAGCAGCTTAGGAACCTCAGAGGCAGATACGCAGTATTTT. This translates into CASSLGTSEADTQYF. The whole variable domain, filled in from reference TRBV5-8 and TRBJ2-3, reads EAGVTQSPTHLIKTRGQQATLRCSPISGHTSVYWYQQALGLGLQFLLWYDEGEERNRGNFPPRFSGRQFPNYSSELNVNALELEDSALYLCASSLGTSEADTQYFGPGTRLTVL.

This sequence joins TRBV28 and TRBJ1-3; D is undetermined. CDR1 is MDHEN, CDR2 SYDVKM, per germline. V was trimmed by 7 bases and J by 8 bases, leaving 9 bases between them. This CDR3 comprises 11 residues. The CDR3 sequence: CASTTRDTIYF. For the CDR3, the DNA is TGTGCCAGCACCACCCGGGACACCATATATTTT.

The rearrangement uses TRBV7-2 and TRBJ1-6, with a possible D match to TRBD1 (5 bases). The CDR3 is 15 residues long. In germline, CDR1 is SGHTA, CDR2 FQGNSA. V lost 3 bases, J lost 9 bases, and 15 bases lay in between. CDR3 region: CASSLERAGGSPLHF. The CDR3 DNA reads as TGTGCCAGCAGCTTGGAGAGGGCCGGGGGTTCACCCCTCCACTTT.

The rearrangement links TRBV5-5 to TRBJ1-2, with D unclear. The CDR3 sequence is 14 residues long. Germline lookup yields CDR1 SGHKS and CDR2 YYEKEE (reference sequence). Trimming took off 2 bases at V and 4 bases at J, with 12 bases between the two ends. The chain's CDR3 is CASSFSNPLYGYTF. The CDR3 coding sequence is TGTGCCAGCAGCTTTTCTAACCCCCTCTATGGCTACACCTTC.

The rearrangement joins TRBV5-1 to TRBJ2-3; 9 bases map to TRBD2. V dropped 4 bases and J dropped 3; count of bases not matched to a gene: 3. Looked up from germline, CDR1 is SGHRS and CDR2 is YFSETQ. The CDR3 has 14 amino acids. CDR3 DNA: TGCGCCAGCAGCGGCGGGAGGGTGACAGATACGCAGTATTTT. Translating it yields CASSGGRVTDTQYF.

Comment on this clone: The same CDR3 arises from other DNA sequences in this sample as well. V usage is TRBV3-1 (or the pseudogene TRBV3-2) and J usage is TRBJ1-1; the match to TRBD1 covers 7 bases. Losses at the gene ends were 1 base for V and 6 bases for J; bases not matched to a gene: 2. Germline V gives CDR1 LGHDT, CDR2 YNNKEL (reference sequence). The CDR3 length is 13 residues. The CDR3 sequence is CASSQGTGAEAFF. The CDR3 region has the DNA TGTGCCAGCAGCCAAGGTACAGGGGCTGAAGCTTTCTTT.

This clone was counted a few times. The gene calls are TRBV2 and TRBJ1-2; D is possibly TRBD1 (6 bases). CDR3 length: 13 amino acids. Deletions cut 5 bases from V and 2 bases from J, with 9 bases between. Germline V gene sequence: CDR1 SNHLY, CDR2 FYNNEI. CDR3 amino acids: CASSRDTNYGYTF. The CDR3 region has the DNA TGTGCCAGCAGTAGGGACACAAACTATGGCTACACCTTC.

The chain combines TRBV19 with TRBJ2-6; 9 bases fit TRBD1. The CDR3 has 16 amino acids. V lost 5 bases to trimming and J lost 1 base; unmatched junction nucleotides: 3. Germline CDR1 is LNHDA and CDR2 is SQIVND (reference sequence). The CDR3: CASSGQGRSGANVLTF. DNA of the CDR3: TGTGCCAGTAGTGGACAGGGGAGGTCTGGGGCCAACGTCCTGACTTTC. Based on the CDR3 plus reference TRBV19 and TRBJ2-6, the full variable domain is DGGITQSPKYLFRKEGQNVTLSCEQNLNHDAMYWYRQDPGQGLRLIYYSQIVNDFQKGDIAEGYSVSREKKESFPLTVTSAQKNPTAFYLCASSGQGRSGANVLTFGAGSRLTVL.

This clone was seen a single time. Other DNA sequences of this sample code for an identical CDR3. V is TRBV5-4 and J is TRBJ2-1; 8 bases map to TRBD1. Germline assignment: CDR1 SGHNT and CDR2 YYREEE (reference sequence). There are 15 residues in the CDR3. J was trimmed by 2 bases and V by 4 bases; bases with no gene match: 5. The CDR3 bases are TGTGCCAGCAGCACCCCGGGACAGGCCTACAATGAGCAGTTCTTC. Encoded protein: CASSTPGQAYNEQFF.

The chain is built from TRBV7-3 and TRBJ2-5, with 8 bases aligning to TRBD1. Per the germline V gene, CDR1 is SGHTA and CDR2 is FQGTGA. The CDR3 is made up of 14 amino acids. Trimming cost V 2 bases and J 9 bases; bases outside gene matches: 8. The CDR3 spells CASSLGQGARAQYF. The CDR3 region has the DNA TGTGCCAGCAGCTTAGGGCAGGGGGCGAGGGCCCAGTACTTC.

The chain combines TRBV9 with TRBJ2-2; D unresolved. In germline, CDR1 is SGDLS, CDR2 YYNGEE. V lost 0 bases, J lost 7 bases, and 4 bases lay in between. CDR3 length: 12 residues. CDR3 amino acids: CASSVAVGELFF. The CDR3 region has the DNA TGTGCCAGCAGCGTAGCGGTCGGGGAGCTGTTTTTT. Using reference TRBV9 and TRBJ2-2 for the parts outside the CDR3, the full variable domain is DSGVTQTPKHLITATGQRVTLRCSPRSGDLSVYWYQQSLDQGLQFLIQYYNGEERAKGNILERFSAQQFPDLHSELNLSSLELGDSALYFCASSVAVGELFFGEGSRLTVL.

The J gene is TRBJ2-1, the V gene TRBV28; 11 bases line up with TRBD2. Germline V lookup: CDR1 MDHEN, CDR2 SYDVKM. V lost 5 bases and J lost 1; bases outside the gene matches: 7. The CDR3 runs 17 residues. CDR3 DNA: TGTGCCAGCAGTCGCGGGACTAGCGGCAATTCCTACAATGAGCAGTTCTTC. Protein sequence: CASSRGTSGNSYNEQFF.

CDR3 protein: CASSLVGQKTDTQYF. CDR3 nucleotide sequence: TGTGCCAGCAGCTTGGTAGGACAGAAAACAGATACGCAGTATTTT. The chain combines TRBV5-4 with TRBJ2-3, with D perhaps TRBD1 (6 bases). This CDR3 has 15 residues. CDR1 and CDR2 from the germline V gene are SGHNT and YYREEE (reference sequence). Trimming pared 0 bases from V and 3 bases from J, leaving 11 bases between.

CDR3 protein: CAISDRIPYGYTF. Written as DNA, the CDR3 is TGTGCCATCAGTGACAGGATTCCCTATGGCTACACCTTC. The rearrangement uses TRBV10-3 and TRBJ1-2; D unclear. Germline V CDR1 and CDR2: ENHRY, SYGVKD. Trimming cost V 3 bases and J 4 bases, with 9 bases left between them. This CDR3 comprises 13 residues.

In its sample, this clone was seen once. The J gene is TRBJ1-4, the V gene TRBV29-1, with D perhaps TRBD1 (5 bases). Germline assignment: CDR1 SQVTM and CDR2 ANQGSEA. The CDR3 loop spans 12 amino acids. V lost 4 bases and J 3 bases, leaving 6 bases between the germline ends. Here the CDR3 DNA reads TGCAGCGTTGTAGGGGCTAATGAAAAACTGTTTTTT. Translated: CSVVGANEKLFF.

The V gene is TRBV5-3, the J gene TRBJ2-5; a weak D match, TRBD2 (6 bases). TRBV5-3 carries the ORF label, with uncertain function. Trimming took off 0 bases at V and 9 bases at J, with 18 bases between the two ends. The CDR3 length is 15 residues. The CDR3 here is CARSLVGGVWRAQYF. The CDR3 region has the DNA TGTGCCAGAAGCTTGGTTGGCGGGGTCTGGAGGGCCCAGTACTTC.

The J gene is TRBJ1-2, the V gene TRBV29-1, with a weak D call TRBD1 (5 bases). The ends were cut back, 7 bases at V and 0 bases at J, with 12 bases in the middle. Germline V gene data show CDR1 as SQVTM and CDR2 as ANQGSEA. The CDR3 has 13 residues. The CDR3 reads CSAMTEANYGYTF. CDR3 DNA: TGCAGCGCCATGACAGAAGCTAACTATGGCTACACCTTC.

The chain is built from TRBV5-1 and TRBJ1-4, with 11 bases lining up with TRBD1. Trimming cost V 4 bases and J 4 bases; bases outside gene matches: 3. The CDR3 totals 15 residues. Germline CDR1 reads SGHRS; CDR2 reads YFSETQ. CDR3 residues: CASSAGQGDNEKLFF. The DNA for the CDR3 is TGCGCCAGCAGCGCGGGACAGGGGGATAATGAAAAACTGTTTTTT.